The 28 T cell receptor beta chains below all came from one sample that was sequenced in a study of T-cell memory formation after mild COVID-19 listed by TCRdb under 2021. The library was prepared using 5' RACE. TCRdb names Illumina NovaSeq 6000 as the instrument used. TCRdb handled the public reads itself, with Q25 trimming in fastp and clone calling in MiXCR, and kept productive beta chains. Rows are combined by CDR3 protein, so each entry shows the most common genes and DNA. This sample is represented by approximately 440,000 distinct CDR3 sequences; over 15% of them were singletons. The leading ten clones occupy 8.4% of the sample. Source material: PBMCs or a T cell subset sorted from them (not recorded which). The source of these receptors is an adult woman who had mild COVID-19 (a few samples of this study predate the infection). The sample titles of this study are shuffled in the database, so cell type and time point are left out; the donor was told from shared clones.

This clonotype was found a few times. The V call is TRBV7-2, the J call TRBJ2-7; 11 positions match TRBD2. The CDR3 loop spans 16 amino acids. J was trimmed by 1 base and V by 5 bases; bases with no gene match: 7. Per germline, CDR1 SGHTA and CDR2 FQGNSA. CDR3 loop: CASSAGTSGTSYEQYF. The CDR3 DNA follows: TGTGCCAGCAGCGCCGGGACTAGCGGAACTTCCTACGAGCAGTACTTC.

DNA for the CDR3: TGTGCCAGCAGCGGAACCGCCGGCGGGGCGTACAATGAGCAGTTCTTC. This sequence encodes CASSGTAGGAYNEQFF. The chain employs TRBV7-9 and TRBJ2-1; perhaps TRBD2 as D (6 bases). The CDR3 is 16 residues long. Germline lookup yields CDR1 SEHNR and CDR2 FQNEAQ (reference sequence). V was pared by 5 bases and J by 4 bases, with 18 bases between. The variable domain in full, completed from reference TRBV7-9 and TRBJ2-1, reads DTGVSQNPRHKITKRGQNVTFRCDPISEHNRLYWYRQTLGQGPEFLTYFQNEAQLEKSRLLSDRFSAERPKGSFSTLEIQRTEQGDSAMYLCASSGTAGGAYNEQFFGPGTRLTVL.

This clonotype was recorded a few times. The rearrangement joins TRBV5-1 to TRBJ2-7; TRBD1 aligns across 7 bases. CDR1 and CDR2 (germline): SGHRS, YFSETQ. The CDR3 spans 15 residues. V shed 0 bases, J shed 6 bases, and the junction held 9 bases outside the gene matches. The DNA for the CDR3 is TGCGCCAGCAGCTTGGCGGTCGGGACAGTAGCCGAGCAGTACTTC. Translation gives CASSLAVGTVAEQYF.

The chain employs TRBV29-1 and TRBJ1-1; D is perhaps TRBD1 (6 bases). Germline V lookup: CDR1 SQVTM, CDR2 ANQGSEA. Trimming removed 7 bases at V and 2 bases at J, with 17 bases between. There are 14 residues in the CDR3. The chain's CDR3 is CSARPPGANTEAFF. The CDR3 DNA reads TGCAGCGCCCGACCACCGGGGGCCAACACTGAAGCTTTCTTT. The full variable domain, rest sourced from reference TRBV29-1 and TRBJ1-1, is SAVISQKPSRDICQRGTSLTIQCQVDSQVTMMFWYRQQPGQSLTLIATANQGSEATYESGFVIDKFPISRPNLTFSTLTVSNMSPEDSSIYLCSARPPGANTEAFFGQGTRLTVV.

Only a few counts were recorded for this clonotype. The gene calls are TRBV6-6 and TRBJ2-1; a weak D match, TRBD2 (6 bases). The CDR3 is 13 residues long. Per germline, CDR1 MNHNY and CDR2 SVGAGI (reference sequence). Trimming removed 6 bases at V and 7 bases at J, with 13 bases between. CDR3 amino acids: CASSRGLKNEQFF. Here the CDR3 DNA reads TGTGCCAGCAGCCGGGGACTGAAGAATGAGCAGTTCTTC.

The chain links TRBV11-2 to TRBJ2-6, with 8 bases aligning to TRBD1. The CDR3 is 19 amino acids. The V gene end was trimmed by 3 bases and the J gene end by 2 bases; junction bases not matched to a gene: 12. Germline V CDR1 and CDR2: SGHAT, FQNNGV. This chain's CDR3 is CASSFARGRTGTGANVLTF. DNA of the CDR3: TGTGCCAGCAGCTTTGCAAGAGGCCGGACAGGGACTGGGGCCAACGTCCTGACTTTC.

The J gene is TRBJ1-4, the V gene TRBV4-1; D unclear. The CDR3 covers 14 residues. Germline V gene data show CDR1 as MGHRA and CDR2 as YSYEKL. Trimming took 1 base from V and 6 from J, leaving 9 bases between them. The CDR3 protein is CASSQVSSDEKLFF. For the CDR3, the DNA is TGCGCCAGCAGCCAAGTTTCTAGCGATGAAAAACTGTTTTTT.

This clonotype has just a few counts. The CDR3: CAWGPTGDTQYF. For the CDR3, the DNA is TGTGCCTGGGGTCCGACGGGAGATACGCAGTATTTT. This chain joins TRBV30 and TRBJ2-3; D not certain. The CDR3 runs 12 residues. Germline CDR1 and CDR2: GTSNPN and SVGIG (reference sequence). Between the trimmed V and J ends, which lost 5 bases and 5 bases, there was a span of 11 bases.

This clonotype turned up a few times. The CDR3 here is CASSLDGGREWSTQYF. In DNA form, the CDR3 reads TGTGCCAGCAGCTTAGATGGGGGGCGGGAGTGGTCGACCCAGTACTTC. The chain combines TRBV11-2 with TRBJ2-5, with a weak D call TRBD2 (7 bases). Looked up from germline, CDR1 is SGHAT and CDR2 is FQNNGV. The CDR3 covers 16 residues. V was cut by 0 bases and J by 7 bases, with 18 bases left in between.

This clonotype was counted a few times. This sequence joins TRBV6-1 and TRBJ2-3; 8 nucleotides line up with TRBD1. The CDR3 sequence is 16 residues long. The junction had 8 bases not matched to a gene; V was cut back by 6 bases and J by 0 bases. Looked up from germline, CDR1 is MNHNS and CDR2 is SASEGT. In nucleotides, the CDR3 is TGTGCCAGCAGGGTGGACAGGGCCCACAGCACAGATACGCAGTATTTT. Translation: CASRVDRAHSTDTQYF.

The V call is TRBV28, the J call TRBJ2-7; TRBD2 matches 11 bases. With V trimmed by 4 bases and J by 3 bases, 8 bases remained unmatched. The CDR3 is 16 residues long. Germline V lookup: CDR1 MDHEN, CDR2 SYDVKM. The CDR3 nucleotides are TGTGCCAGCAGTTCCTCACTAGCGGGAGTTCACTACGAGCAGTACTTC. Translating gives CASSSSLAGVHYEQYF. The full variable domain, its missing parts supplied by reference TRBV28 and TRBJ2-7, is DVKVTQSSRYLVKRTGEKVFLECVQDMDHENMFWYRQDPGLGLRLIYFSYDVKMKEKGDIPEGYSVSREKKERFSLILESASTNQTSMYLCASSSSLAGVHYEQYFGPGTRLTVT.

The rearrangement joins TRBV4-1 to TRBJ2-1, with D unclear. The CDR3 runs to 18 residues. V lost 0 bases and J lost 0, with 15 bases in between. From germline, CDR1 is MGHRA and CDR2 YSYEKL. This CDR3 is CASSQESPLTSSYNEQFF. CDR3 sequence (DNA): TGCGCCAGCAGCCAAGAGTCGCCACTAACGAGCTCCTACAATGAGCAGTTCTTC.

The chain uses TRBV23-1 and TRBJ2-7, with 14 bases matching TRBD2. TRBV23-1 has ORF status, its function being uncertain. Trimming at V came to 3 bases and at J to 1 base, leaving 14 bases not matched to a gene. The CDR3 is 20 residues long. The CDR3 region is CASSHEYGTSGSRRSYEQYF. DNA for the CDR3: TGCGCCAGCAGTCACGAATACGGGACTAGCGGGAGTAGGAGGTCCTACGAGCAGTACTTC.

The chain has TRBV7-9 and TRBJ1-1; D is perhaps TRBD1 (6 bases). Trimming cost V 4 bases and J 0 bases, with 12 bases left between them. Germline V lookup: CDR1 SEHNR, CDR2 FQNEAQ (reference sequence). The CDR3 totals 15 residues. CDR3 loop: CASSSRTAMNTEAFF. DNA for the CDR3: TGTGCCAGCAGCTCCCGGACAGCCATGAACACTGAAGCTTTCTTT.

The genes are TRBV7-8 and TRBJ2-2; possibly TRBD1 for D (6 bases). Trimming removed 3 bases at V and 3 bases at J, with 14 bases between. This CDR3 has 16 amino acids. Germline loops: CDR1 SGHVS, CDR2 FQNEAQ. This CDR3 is CASSFTGSLDTGELFF. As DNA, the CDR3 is TGTGCCAGCAGCTTTACAGGGAGTTTGGACACCGGGGAGCTGTTTTTT.

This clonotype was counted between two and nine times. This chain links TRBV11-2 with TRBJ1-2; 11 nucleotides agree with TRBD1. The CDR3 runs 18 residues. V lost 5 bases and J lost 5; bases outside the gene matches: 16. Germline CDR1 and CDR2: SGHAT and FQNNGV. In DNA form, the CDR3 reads TGTGCCAGCAGCCCATATATCCTCCGGGACAGGGGGTGGTATGGCTACACCTTC. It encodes CASSPYILRDRGWYGYTF.

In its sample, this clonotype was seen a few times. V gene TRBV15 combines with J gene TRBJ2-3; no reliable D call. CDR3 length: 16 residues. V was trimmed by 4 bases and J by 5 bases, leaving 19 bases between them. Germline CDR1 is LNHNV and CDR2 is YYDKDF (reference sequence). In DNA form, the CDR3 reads TGTGCCACCAGCACCGATGGGGTTAGTTCTGAAGATACGCAGTATTTT. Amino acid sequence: CATSTDGVSSEDTQYF.

CDR3 sequence: CASSLGHSGNTIYF. CDR3 nucleotides: TGTGCCAGCAGTTTGGGGCACTCTGGAAACACCATATATTTT. The chain couples TRBV12-3 or TRBV12-4 to TRBJ1-3; D possibly corresponds to TRBD1 (5 bases). V was clipped by 3 bases and J by 0 bases, with 6 bases between them. The CDR3 covers 14 residues.

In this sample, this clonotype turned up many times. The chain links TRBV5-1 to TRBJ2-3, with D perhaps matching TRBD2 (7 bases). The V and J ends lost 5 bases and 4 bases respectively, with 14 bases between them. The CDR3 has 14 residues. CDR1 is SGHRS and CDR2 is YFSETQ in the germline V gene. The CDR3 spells CASRSQGRADTQYF. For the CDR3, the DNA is TGCGCCAGCAGGTCGCAGGGGAGGGCAGATACGCAGTATTTT.

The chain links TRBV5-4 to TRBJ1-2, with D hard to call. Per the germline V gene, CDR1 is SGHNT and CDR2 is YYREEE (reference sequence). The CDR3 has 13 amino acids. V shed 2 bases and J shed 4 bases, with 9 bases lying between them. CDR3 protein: CASSFSDGYGYTF. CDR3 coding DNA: TGTGCCAGCAGCTTCTCAGACGGCTATGGCTACACCTTC.

CDR3 protein: CASSYRALSYEQYF. The CDR3 coding sequence is TGCGCCAGCAGCTACCGGGCCTTATCCTACGAGCAGTACTTC. V is TRBV5-1 and J is TRBJ2-7; D unclear. The CDR3 has 14 residues. Trimming cost V 3 bases and J 1 base, with 11 bases left between them. Germline assignment: CDR1 SGHRS and CDR2 YFSETQ.

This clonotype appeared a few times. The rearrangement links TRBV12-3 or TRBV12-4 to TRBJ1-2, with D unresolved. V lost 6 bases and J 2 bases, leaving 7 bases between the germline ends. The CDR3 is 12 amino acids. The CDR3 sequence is CASSYINYGYTF. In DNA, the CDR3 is TGTGCCAGCAGCTACATAAACTATGGCTACACCTTC.

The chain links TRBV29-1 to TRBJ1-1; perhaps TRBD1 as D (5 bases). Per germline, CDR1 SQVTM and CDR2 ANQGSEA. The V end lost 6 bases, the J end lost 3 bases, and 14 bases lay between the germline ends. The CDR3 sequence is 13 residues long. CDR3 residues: CSVTEGMDTEAFF. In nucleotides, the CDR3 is TGCAGCGTCACGGAGGGGATGGACACTGAAGCTTTCTTT.

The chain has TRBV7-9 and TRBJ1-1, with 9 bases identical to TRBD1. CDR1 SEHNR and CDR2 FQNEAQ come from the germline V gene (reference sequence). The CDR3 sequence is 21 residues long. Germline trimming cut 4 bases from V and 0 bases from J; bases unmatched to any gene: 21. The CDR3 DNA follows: TGTGCCAGCAGCTCCTTCCAACCCCGGCGACAGGGGGAAATGGTGAACACTGAAGCTTTCTTT. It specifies CASSSFQPRRQGEMVNTEAFF. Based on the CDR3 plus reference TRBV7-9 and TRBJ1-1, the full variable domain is DTGVSQNPRHKITKRGQNVTFRCDPISEHNRLYWYRQTLGQGPEFLTYFQNEAQLEKSRLLSDRFSAERPKGSFSTLEIQRTEQGDSAMYLCASSSFQPRRQGEMVNTEAFFGQGTRLTVV.

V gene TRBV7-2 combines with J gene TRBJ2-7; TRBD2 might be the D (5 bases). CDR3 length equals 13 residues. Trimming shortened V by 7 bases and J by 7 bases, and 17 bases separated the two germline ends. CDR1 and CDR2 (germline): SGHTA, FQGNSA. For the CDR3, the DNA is TGTGCCAGCACCTCCTCTCATACGGGGGAGCAGTACTTC. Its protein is CASTSSHTGEQYF.

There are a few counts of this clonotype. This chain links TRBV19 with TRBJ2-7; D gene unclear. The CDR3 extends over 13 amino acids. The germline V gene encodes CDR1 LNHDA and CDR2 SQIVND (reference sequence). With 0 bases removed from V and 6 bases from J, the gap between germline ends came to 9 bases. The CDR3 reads CASSIDSDLEQYF. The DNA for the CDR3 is TGTGCCAGTAGTATAGATTCGGACCTCGAGCAGTACTTC.

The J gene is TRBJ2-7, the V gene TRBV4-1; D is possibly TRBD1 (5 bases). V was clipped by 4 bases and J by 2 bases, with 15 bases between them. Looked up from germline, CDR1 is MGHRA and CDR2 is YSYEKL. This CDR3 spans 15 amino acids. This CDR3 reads CASSPTRAFTYEQYF. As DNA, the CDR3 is TGCGCCAGCAGCCCGACCAGGGCTTTCACCTACGAGCAGTACTTC.

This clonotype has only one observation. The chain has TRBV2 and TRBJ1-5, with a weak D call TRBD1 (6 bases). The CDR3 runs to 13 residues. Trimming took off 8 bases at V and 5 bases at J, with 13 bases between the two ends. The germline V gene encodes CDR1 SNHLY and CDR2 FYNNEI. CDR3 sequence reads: CASGNRVHQPQHF. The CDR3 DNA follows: TGTGCCAGCGGTAACAGGGTCCATCAGCCCCAGCATTTT.